The clone carrying this TCR beta chain was recorded a few times. The CDR3 consists of 14 residues. CDR1 MDHEN and CDR2 SYDVKM come from the germline V gene. V lost 6 bases, J lost 7 bases, and 16 bases lay in between. This entry is derived from a study of blood T cells in healthy people across ages. Alongside a J-beta primer mix, a sample-barcoded 5' primer served in a second PCR lasting roughly 7 to 11 cycles. In TCRdb, the 5' RACE reads were re-called with MiXCR into one record per CDR3 protein. Seen here are around 1.5 million distinct CDR3 sequences, around 42% observed once, and the top ten hold roughly 7.7%.

Sequencing was performed on blood. This TCR came from a woman between 18 and 29 years old in good health. The chain carries TRBV28 and TRBJ2-1; D is perhaps TRBD1 or TRBD2 (5 bases each). CDR3: CASRASGGRNEQFF. DNA for the CDR3: TGTGCCAGCAGGGCAAGTGGGGGTAGGAATGAGCAGTTCTTC. Together with reference TRBV28 and TRBJ2-1, the CDR3 gives the full variable domain: DVKVTQSSRYLVKRTGEKVFLECVQDMDHENMFWYRQDPGLGLRLIYFSYDVKMKEKGDIPEGYSVSREKKERFSLILESASTNQTSMYLCASRASGGRNEQFFGPGTRLTVL.